This T cell receptor (beta chain) was identified during a study of blood T cell repertoires in COVID-19. Study background: Acute and convalescent COVID-19 specimens originated in the United States, Italy and Spain. The analysed material was cDNA or gDNA that came from T cells, B-cell-depleted T cells, or PBMCs.

Original processing notes: Estimated nucleated cell counts came from reference gene primer amplification. Using immunoSEQ multiplex PCR, the repertoire was profiled, and TCRdb retains in-frame clones only, with some absent. D and trimming come from the DNA, and the V and J calls and clone size come from that table. The profile covers 110,000 to 150,000 clones, with more than 75% appearing a single time and 3.5% to 4.5% taken by the ten largest. In its sample, this clone was seen once. The CDR3 spans 16 residues. Germline lookup yields CDR1 SEHNR and CDR2 FQNEAQ (reference sequence). V lost 3 bases, J lost 1 base, and 5 bases stayed unmatched.

The receptor was derived from a man in his 60s with acute or convalescent COVID-19. The J gene is TRBJ2-4, the V gene TRBV7-9, with TRBD1 matching over 8 bases. Sequenced sample: peripheral blood. The CDR3 sequence is CASSFGQGVAKNIQYF. CDR3 in DNA: TGTGCCAGCAGCTTCGGACAGGGAGTCGCCAAAAACATTCAGTACTTC.